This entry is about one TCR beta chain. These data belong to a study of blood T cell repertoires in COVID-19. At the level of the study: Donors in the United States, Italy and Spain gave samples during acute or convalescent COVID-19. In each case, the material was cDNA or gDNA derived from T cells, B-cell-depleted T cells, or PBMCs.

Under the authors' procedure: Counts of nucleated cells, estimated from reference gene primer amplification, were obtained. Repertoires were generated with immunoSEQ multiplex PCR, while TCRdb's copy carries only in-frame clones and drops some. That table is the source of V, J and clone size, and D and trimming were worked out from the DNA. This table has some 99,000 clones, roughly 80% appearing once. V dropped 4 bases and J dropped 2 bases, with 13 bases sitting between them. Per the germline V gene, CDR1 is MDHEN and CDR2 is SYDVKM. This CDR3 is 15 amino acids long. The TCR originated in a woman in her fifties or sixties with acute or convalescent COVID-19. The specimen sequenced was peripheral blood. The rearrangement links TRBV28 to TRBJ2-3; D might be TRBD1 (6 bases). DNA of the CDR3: TGTGCCAGCAGTTCTTTTGGACAGACCACAGATACGCAGTATTTT. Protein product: CASSSFGQTTDTQYF.